The clone carrying this TCR beta chain was seen more than once but under ten times. The antigen remains unidentified. This CDR3 is 13 amino acids long. Germline-derived CDR1 and CDR2 are DFQATT and SNEGSKA (reference sequence). Trimming cost V 3 bases and J 7 bases, with 13 bases left between them. This sample is part of a study of response to subunit inactivated influenza vaccine. TCRdb ran MiXCR on the RT-PCR reads and lists one entry per CDR3 protein. The data show hundreds of thousands of distinct CDR3 sequences, about a sixth seen once. Overall study findings and caveats: Authors suggested seasonal influenza vaccinations each recruit few new T cells.

The sample was PBMCs from blood, taken 11 to 12 days after vaccination. The rearrangement joins TRBV20-1 to TRBJ2-4; TRBD1 might be the D (5 bases). This clonotype was sampled from a man aged 50 or older who received an inactivated influenza vaccine. CDR3: CSAREQARNIQYF. CDR3 coding DNA: TGCAGTGCTAGGGAACAGGCCCGGAACATTCAGTACTTC.